Listed here are 8 T cell receptor beta chains from one sample, sequenced in a study of T cell repertoires in cytomegalovirus infection. A single record per CDR3 protein comes from TCRdb applying MiXCR to the reads. The sample holds approximately 250,000 distinct CDR3 sequences, less than 9.5% seen once. Material for sequencing was PBMCs. These receptors all come from a human donor in good health (CMV status not recorded). Some clones in this sample may be carry-over from other donors' samples.

This rearrangement joins TRBV20-1 to TRBJ1-2, with TRBD1 as a possible D gene (5 bases). Germline V lookup: CDR1 DFQATT, CDR2 SNEGSKA (reference sequence). Between the trimmed V and J ends, which lost 3 bases and 4 bases, there was a span of 15 bases. The CDR3 totals 14 residues. The CDR3 sequence: CSARSDSSFYGYTF. The DNA of the CDR3 is TGCAGTGCTAGGTCCGACAGTTCATTCTATGGCTACACCTTC.

This clonotype was seen at least ten times. This chain connects TRBV7-2 to TRBJ1-1; 8 bases match TRBD1. CDR3 length: 16 residues. The junction had 12 bases not matched to a gene; V was cut back by 5 bases and J by 4 bases. The germline gives CDR1 SGHTA, CDR2 FQGNSA. CDR3 nucleotide sequence: TGTGCCAGCAGCCCCGGCCGCTTCGACAGGGGCACTGAAGCTTTCTTT. Translating gives CASSPGRFDRGTEAFF. The variable domain in full, with the rest retrieved from reference TRBV7-2 and TRBJ1-1, is GAGVSQSPSNKVTEKGKDVELRCDPISGHTALYWYRQSLGQGLEFLIYFQGNSAPDKSGLPSDRFSAERTGGSVSTLTIQRTQQEDSAVYLCASSPGRFDRGTEAFFGQGTRLTVV.

This clonotype was seen only a few times. The rearrangement uses TRBV12-3 or TRBV12-4 and TRBJ1-4; D gene unclear. The CDR3 is 13 amino acids. Trimming stripped 4 bases from V and 6 bases from J, with 9 bases between. The DNA of the CDR3 is TGTGCCAGCAGTTCCCGGGAGGATGAAAAACTGTTTTTT. This gives the protein CASSSREDEKLFF.

Ten or more counts support this clonotype. V and J are TRBV6-1 and TRBJ2-4; 9 bases map to TRBD1. CDR3 length: 18 amino acids. Germline V gene data show CDR1 as MNHNS and CDR2 as SASEGT. With 0 bases clipped from V and 0 bases from J, the junction kept 6 bases outside the gene matches. CDR3 in DNA: TGTGCCAGCAGTGAAGCGCTTGGACAGGGGATAGCCAAAAACATTCAGTACTTC. Protein sequence: CASSEALGQGIAKNIQYF.

This clonotype came up many times. This sequence joins TRBV7-2 and TRBJ1-2, with unresolved D. The CDR3 extends over 15 amino acids. The V gene's germline CDR1 is SGHTA and CDR2 FQGNSA. Trimming took off 1 base at V and 3 bases at J, with 12 bases between the two ends. The CDR3 reads CASSLDPGSHYGYTF. The CDR3 DNA sequence: TGTGCCAGCAGCTTAGATCCGGGGTCGCACTATGGCTACACCTTC.

This clonotype was counted many times. The chain links TRBV7-2 to TRBJ2-3, with D uncertain. The CDR3 has 14 residues. Deletions cut 6 bases from V and 2 bases from J, with 12 bases between. Germline V CDR1 and CDR2: SGHTA, FQGNSA. CDR3 coding DNA: TGTGCCAGCAGTTTCGGACGCAACACAGATACGCAGTATTTT. It encodes CASSFGRNTDTQYF.

This clonotype was seen at least ten times. This chain links TRBV28 with TRBJ1-2; 8 nucleotides match TRBD1. The CDR3 is 15 residues long. In germline, CDR1 is MDHEN, CDR2 SYDVKM. The ends lost 4 bases at V and 4 bases at J; junction bases unmatched: 8. Written as DNA, the CDR3 is TGTGCCAGCAGTTATCTGGACAGGGCATTCTATGGCTACACCTTC. Protein product: CASSYLDRAFYGYTF.

This clonotype has ten or more counts. This chain connects TRBV7-2 to TRBJ2-2; TRBD1 agrees at 8 bases. V dropped 4 bases and J dropped 1; count of bases not matched to a gene: 5. The germline gives CDR1 SGHTA, CDR2 FQGNSA. The CDR3 covers 16 residues. CDR3 protein: CASSSNRGKNTGELFF. The CDR3 coding sequence is TGTGCCAGCAGCTCTAACAGGGGGAAGAACACCGGGGAGCTGTTTTTT.